The rows below give T cell receptor beta chains drawn from one sample of a study of shared clonotypes between healthy human individuals. Produced via immunoSEQ multiplex PCR; TCRdb's table is partial and in-frame only. The profile shows around 2.1 million clones, under 95% of them singletons. Sequencing was performed on naive CD8+ T cells from PBMCs. These receptors all come from a man aged 18 to 30 in good health. Some clones in this sample may be carry-over from other donors' samples. CDR3s include the opening cysteine and the closing phenylalanine or tryptophan. A D gene is named only where the DNA matches it firmly. Not every row has a clone size; where given, it reads once, few, many or a size class.

V	D	J	size	DNA	CDR3
TRBV4-3	.	TRBJ1-4	once	TGCGCCAGCAGCACCCGGACAAGAGATGAAAAACTGTTTTTT	CASSTRTRDEKLFF
TRBV13	.	TRBJ2-2	.	TGTGCCAGCAGAACGAAGGACGGGGAGCTGTTTTTT	CASRTKDGELFF
TRBV14	.	TRBJ2-2	.	TGTGCCAGCAGCCGAACCGTCCGGGTGAACACCGGGGAGCTGTTTTTT	CASSRTVRVNTGELFF
TRBV28	.	TRBJ2-2	once	TGTGCCAGCAGTTTTAGGAGGGAGCGGGACACCGGGGAGCTGTTTTTT	CASSFRRERDTGELFF
TRBV5-1	TRBD2	TRBJ2-1	.	TGCGCCAGCAGCTTGGAGGGACTAGCGGGGTCCCAGCAGTTCTTC	CASSLEGLAGSQQFF
TRBV7-8	.	TRBJ2-7	.	TGTGCCAGCAGCTTAAATCCGGGAGTCGAGCAGTACTTC	CASSLNPGVEQYF
TRBV28	.	TRBJ1-1	.	TGTGCCAGCAGTTTAGGGGGGCTGAGGACTGAAGCTTTCTTT	CASSLGGLRTEAFF
TRBV10-3	.	TRBJ1-1	once	TGTGCCATCAAGGGGGATACGAGCCGGAACACTGAAGCTTTCTTT	CAIKGDTSRNTEAFF
TRBV27	TRBD1	TRBJ1-2	.	TGTGCCAGCAGTTTATTGGGACAGGGGAGAGATGGCTACACCTTC	CASSLLGQGRDGYTF
TRBV7-9	TRBD1	TRBJ1-1	.	TGTGCCAGCAGCTCGTACAGGGGGATGAACACTGAAGCTTTCTTT	CASSSYRGMNTEAFF
TRBV13	.	TRBJ2-7	.	TGTGCCAGCAGCTTAGGTCTCTCACACGAGCAGTACTTC	CASSLGLSHEQYF
TRBV7-8	TRBD2	TRBJ2-5	.	TGTGCCAGCAGCTTAGCGGGAGGGGTTGAGACCCAGTACTTC	CASSLAGGVETQYF
TRBV6-1	TRBD1	TRBJ2-7	.	TGTGCCAGCAGTGCCCCGACAGGGATCACCTACGAGCAGTACTTC	CASSAPTGITYEQYF
TRBV19	.	TRBJ2-7	.	TGTGCCAGTAGTGGGAACTCCTACGAGCAGTACTTC	CASSGNSYEQYF
TRBV7-2	.	TRBJ1-1	.	TGTGCCAGCATTCAGAGACAGGCGGCGGTCTCGAACACTGAAGCTTTCTTT	CASIQRQAAVSNTEAFF
TRBV27	TRBD1	TRBJ2-4	.	TGTGCCAGCAGTCCATCGGGACAGGGTGCAGAAAACATTCAGTACTTC	CASSPSGQGAENIQYF